This T cell receptor beta chain was recovered during a study of cytomegalovirus exposure and HLA in healthy donors. This CDR3 is built from 11 residues. Trimming stripped 7 bases from V and 0 bases from J, with 6 bases between. Per the germline V gene, CDR1 is DFQATT and CDR2 is SNEGSKA (reference sequence). Overall study results and limits: Earlier results showed most TCR beta V segments being productive about 87% or about 30% of the time. A missense DCLRE1C variant was associated with V- and J-gene trimming of TCR beta chains in a later analysis, and an independent cohort replicated the association.

This clone was picked up a small number of times. Its target is not known. The PCR contained 60 Vbeta and 13 Jbeta primers. The repertoire was sequenced with immunoSEQ multiplex PCR; TCRdb's copy has only in-frame clones and lacks some. The sample lists some 150,000 clones; around 79% were seen once. The sequencing sample was made of PBMCs. This chain links TRBV20-1 with TRBJ1-2; D remains unclear. This sequence originates from a male donor in good health and CMV-seronegative. The chain's CDR3 is CSVQANYGYTF. CDR3 coding DNA: TGCAGTGTGCAGGCTAACTATGGCTACACCTTC.